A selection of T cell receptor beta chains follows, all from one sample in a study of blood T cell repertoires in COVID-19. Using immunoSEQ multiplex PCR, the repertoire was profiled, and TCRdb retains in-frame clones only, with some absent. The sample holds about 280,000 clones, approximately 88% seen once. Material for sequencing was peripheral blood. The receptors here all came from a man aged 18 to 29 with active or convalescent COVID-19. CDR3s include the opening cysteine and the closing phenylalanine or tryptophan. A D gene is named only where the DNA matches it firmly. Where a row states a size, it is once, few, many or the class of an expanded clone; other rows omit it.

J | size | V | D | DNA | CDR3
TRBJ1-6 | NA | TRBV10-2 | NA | TGCGCCAGCGGGGGGGTAAAGAATTCACCCCTCCACTTT | CASGGVKNSPLHF
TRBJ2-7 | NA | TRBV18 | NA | TGTGCCAGCTCACCATTTCGGCAGGGGACCTACGAGCAGTACTTC | CASSPFRQGTYEQYF
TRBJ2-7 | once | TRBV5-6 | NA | TGTGCCAGCAGCCTCGAGGGAGCGCCCTACGAGCAGTACTTC | CASSLEGAPYEQYF
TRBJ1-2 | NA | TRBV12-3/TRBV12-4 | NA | TGTGCCAGCAGTTTTGGGGCAGTCCTCCTCTACACCTTC | CASSFGAVLLYTF
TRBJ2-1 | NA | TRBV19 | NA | TGTGCCAGTAGTATTCCAGGGTTCTACAATGAGCAGTTCTTC | CASSIPGFYNEQFF
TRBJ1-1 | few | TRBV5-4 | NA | TGTGCCAGCAGCCGCGGGAGATCGGACACTGAAGCTTTCTTT | CASSRGRSDTEAFF
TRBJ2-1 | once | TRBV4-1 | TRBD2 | TGCGCCAGCAGCCAAGTAAAGGTTCAAGCGGGGGTGGTGTTCTTC | CASSQVKVQAGVVFF
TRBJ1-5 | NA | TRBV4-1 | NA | TGCGCCAGCAGCCCGCGACGGGGGGTCAATCAGCCCCAGCATTTT | CASSPRRGVNQPQHF
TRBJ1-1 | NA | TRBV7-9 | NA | TGTGCCAGCAGCTTAGGCCTCTTACAGGGTGTGAACACTGAAGCTTTCTTT | CASSLGLLQGVNTEAFF
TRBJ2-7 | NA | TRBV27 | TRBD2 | TGTGCCAGCAGTATCGGGGCGGGGGGAGAGCAGTACTTC | CASSIGAGGEQYF
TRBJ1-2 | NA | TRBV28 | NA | TGTGCCACCCCTAGGACAGTGGGCGGCTATGGCTACACCTTC | CATPRTVGGYGYTF
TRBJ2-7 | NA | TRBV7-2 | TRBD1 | TGTGCCAGCACAGGGGGTGGCGAGCAGTACTTC | CASTGGGEQYF
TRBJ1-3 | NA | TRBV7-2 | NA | TGTGCCAGCAGCTTAGACCTACCCGCGGGTGGAAACACCATATATTTT | CASSLDLPAGGNTIYF
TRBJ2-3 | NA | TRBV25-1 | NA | TGTGCCAGCAGTGAGGCGGGCCAAGGGTCGAATACGCAGTATTTT | CASSEAGQGSNTQYF
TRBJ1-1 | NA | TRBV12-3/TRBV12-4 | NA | TGTGCCAGCAGTCCACAGGGTGCTGAAGCTTTCTTT | CASSPQGAEAFF
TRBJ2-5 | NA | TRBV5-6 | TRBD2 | TGTGCCAGCAGCTTGGGGCCCCGCCCGGGACTAGTCTGGAAGACCCAGTACTTC | CASSLGPRPGLVWKTQYF
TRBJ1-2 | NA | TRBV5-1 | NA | TGCGCCAGCAGCTTGGTAACAGGGAGCTTAAGTTGGAATGGCTACACCTTC | CASSLVTGSLSWNGYTF
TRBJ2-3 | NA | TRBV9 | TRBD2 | TGTGCCAGCAGCGTGAGCGGGGCCAGCACAGATACGCAGTATTTT | CASSVSGASTDTQYF
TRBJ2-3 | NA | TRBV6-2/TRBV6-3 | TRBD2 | TGTGCCAGCAGTTCGGGACTAGCGGGGGGGGCAGATACGCAGTATTTT | CASSSGLAGGADTQYF
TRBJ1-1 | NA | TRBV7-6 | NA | TGTGCCAGCAGTCGGACAGTCAACACTGAAGCTTTCTTT | CASSRTVNTEAFF
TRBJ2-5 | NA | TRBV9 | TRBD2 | TGTGCCAGCAGCCCCCTTGGAAGCGGGGCCCAGGAGACCCAGTACTTC | CASSPLGSGAQETQYF
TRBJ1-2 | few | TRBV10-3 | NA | TGTGCCATGCAGCCCGGGGTGAGCTATGGCTACACCTTC | CAMQPGVSYGYTF
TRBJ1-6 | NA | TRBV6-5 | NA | TGTGCCAGCAGGGCACAGGGCCATAATTCACCCCTCCACTTT | CASRAQGHNSPLHF
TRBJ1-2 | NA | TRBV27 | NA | TGTGCCAGCAGTTTGCCAGGGAGGGATGGCTACACCTTC | CASSLPGRDGYTF
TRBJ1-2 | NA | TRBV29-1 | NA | TGCAGCGCGACAGAGAACTATGGCTACACCTTC | CSATENYGYTF
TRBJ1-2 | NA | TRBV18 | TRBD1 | TGTGCCAGCTCACCAGACAGGGGGAATGGCTACACCTTC | CASSPDRGNGYTF
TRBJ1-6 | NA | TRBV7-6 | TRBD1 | TGTGCCAGCAGCCCGACAGGGTTGAGAAATTCACCCCTCCACTTT | CASSPTGLRNSPLHF
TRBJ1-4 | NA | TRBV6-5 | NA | TGTGCCAGCAGTTACACCGAGAGACTGAATGAAAAACTGTTTTTT | CASSYTERLNEKLFF
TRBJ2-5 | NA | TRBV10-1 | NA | TGCGCCAGCAGTGATAGCAGCCGGGGAGAGACCCAGTACTTC | CASSDSSRGETQYF
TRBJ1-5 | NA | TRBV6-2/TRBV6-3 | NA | TGTGCCAGCAGTTACTTTCAGGGTGGCAATCAGCCCCAGCATTTT | CASSYFQGGNQPQHF
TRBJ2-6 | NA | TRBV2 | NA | TGTGCCAGCATCTCAGGGGCTGGGGCCAACGTCCTGACTTTC | CASISGAGANVLTF
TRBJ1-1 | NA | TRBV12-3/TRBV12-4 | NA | TGTGCCAGCAGGAGGAACACTGAAGCTTTCTTT | CASRRNTEAFF
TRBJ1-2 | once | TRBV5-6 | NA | TGTGCCAGCAGCTTGTACCGGGAGGGTATCTATGGCTACACCTTC | CASSLYREGIYGYTF
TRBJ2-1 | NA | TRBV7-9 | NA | TGTGCCAGCAGCTTTCTACGGCCCGGGTTTCAGTTCTTC | CASSFLRPGFQFF
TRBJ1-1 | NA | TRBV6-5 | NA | TGTGCCAGCAGTCAGTACCTGTTAAGAAACACTGAAGCTTTCTTT | CASSQYLLRNTEAFF
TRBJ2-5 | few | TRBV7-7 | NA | TGTGCCAGCAGCTTGTTCCGGGTTTGGGAGACCCAGTACTTC | CASSLFRVWETQYF
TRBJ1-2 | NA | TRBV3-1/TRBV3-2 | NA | TGTGCCAGCAGCCGAGCCATCTATGGCTACACCTTC | CASSRAIYGYTF
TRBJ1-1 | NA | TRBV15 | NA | TGTGCCACCAGCAGGAAGAGGGAGACTGAAGCTTTCTTT | CATSRKRETEAFF
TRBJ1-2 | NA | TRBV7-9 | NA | TGTGCCAGCAGCTTAGGGCCAGACTACTATGGCTACACCTTC | CASSLGPDYYGYTF
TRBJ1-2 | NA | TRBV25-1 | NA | TGTGCCAGCAGTGACAGGCGGGGCGGCTACACCTTC | CASSDRRGGYTF
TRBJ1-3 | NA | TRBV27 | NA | TGTGCCAGCAGTTCGAACAGTAATTCTGGAAACACCATATATTTT | CASSSNSNSGNTIYF
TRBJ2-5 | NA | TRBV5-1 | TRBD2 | TGCGCCAGCAGCCGCGGACTAGCGGGGGGTCACCAAGAGACCCAGTACTTC | CASSRGLAGGHQETQYF
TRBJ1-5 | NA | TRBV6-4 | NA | TGTGCCAGCAGGGACACCCCGGAGCCCCAGCATTTT | CASRDTPEPQHF
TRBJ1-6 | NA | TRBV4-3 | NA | TGCGCCAGCAGCCAAGATTTAAGGGGGTTAAATTCACCCCTCCACTTT | CASSQDLRGLNSPLHF
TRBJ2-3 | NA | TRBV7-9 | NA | TGTGCCAGCAGCTTCGCTCTAGACACAGATACGCAGTATTTT | CASSFALDTDTQYF
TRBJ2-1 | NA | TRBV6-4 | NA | TGTGCCAGCAGTGACGTACGGGATTACGGCGGTGAATACAATGAGCAGTTCTTC | CASSDVRDYGGEYNEQFF
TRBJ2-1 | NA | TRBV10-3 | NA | TGTGCCATCAGTGGTGGTGGCGGAACCTACAATGAGCAGTTCTTC | CAISGGGGTYNEQFF
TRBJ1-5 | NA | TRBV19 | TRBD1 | TGTGCCAGTAGTGACAGGGTTCAGCCCCAGCATTTT | CASSDRVQPQHF
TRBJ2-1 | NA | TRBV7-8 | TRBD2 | TGTGCCAGCAGCCGAGCGGGGGGGATAACCTACAATGAGCAGTTCTTC | CASSRAGGITYNEQFF
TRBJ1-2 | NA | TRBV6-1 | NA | TGTGCCAGCAGTGAAATTGGCAGGGAAGGGGCTGGCTACACCTTC | CASSEIGREGAGYTF
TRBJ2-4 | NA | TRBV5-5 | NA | TGTGCCAGCAACTACAGGGAAGGAAACATTCAGTACTTC | CASNYREGNIQYF
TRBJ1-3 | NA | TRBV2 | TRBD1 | TGTGCCAGCAGTGAGGGACAGGTATCTGGAAACACCATATATTTT | CASSEGQVSGNTIYF
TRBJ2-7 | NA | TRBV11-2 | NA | TGTGCCAGCAGCTTAGGGGCCTTCAGGGGCTACGAGCAGTACTTC | CASSLGAFRGYEQYF
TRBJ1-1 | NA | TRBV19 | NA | TGTGCCAGTATGGGTCGCGGCGGCATGCGTGAAGCTTTCTTT | CASMGRGGMREAFF
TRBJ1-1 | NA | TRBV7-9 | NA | TGTGCCAGCAGCCCGACAAACACGATCACTGAAGCTTTCTTT | CASSPTNTITEAFF
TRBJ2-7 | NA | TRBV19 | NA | TGTGCCAGTAGTATAAGGGCGGGGACCTACGAGCAGTACTTC | CASSIRAGTYEQYF
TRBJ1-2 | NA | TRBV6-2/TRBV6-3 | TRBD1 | TGTGCCAGCAGTCCCGGGACAGGCCCTTATGGCTACACCTTC | CASSPGTGPYGYTF
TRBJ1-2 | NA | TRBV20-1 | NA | TGCAGTGCGACCGGGAATTCCGGCTACACCTTC | CSATGNSGYTF